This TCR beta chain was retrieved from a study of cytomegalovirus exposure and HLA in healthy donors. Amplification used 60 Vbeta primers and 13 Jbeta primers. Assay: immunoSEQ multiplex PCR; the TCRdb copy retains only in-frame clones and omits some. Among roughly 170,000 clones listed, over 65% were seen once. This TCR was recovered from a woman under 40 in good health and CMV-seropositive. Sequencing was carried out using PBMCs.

The DNA for the CDR3 is TGTGCCAGTAGACAGGTCTCTGGAAACACCATATATTTT. Translating it yields CASRQVSGNTIYF. The chain joins TRBV19 to TRBJ1-3, with a possible D match to TRBD1 (5 bases). Germline assignment: CDR1 LNHDA and CDR2 SQIVND (reference sequence). The CDR3 has 13 residues. V was pared by 6 bases and J by 0 bases, with 6 bases between.